A selection of T cell receptor beta chains follows, all from one sample in a study of cytomegalovirus exposure and HLA in healthy donors. Only in-frame clones appear in the TCRdb table, and some are missing; sequencing was by immunoSEQ multiplex PCR. The table includes 150,000 to 200,000 clones, more than 75% detected once. Sequenced material: PBMCs. The receptors here all came from a man aged 18-30 years in good health and CMV-seropositive. The CDR3 runs from the conserved cysteine through the conserved F or W. D genes are given only for firm matches. A row's size may be missing; if present it is once, few, many or a size class.

v_call	d_call	j_call	clone_size	cdr3_aa	cdr3_nt
TRBV5-4	TRBD2	TRBJ2-1	NA	CASSWALLAGNEQFF	TGTGCCAGCAGCTGGGCGCTTCTAGCGGGGAATGAGCAGTTCTTC
TRBV4-2	NA	TRBJ1-2	few	CASSQDVDSYYGYTF	TGTGCCAGCAGCCAAGACGTAGACAGTTACTATGGCTACACCTTC
TRBV6-5	NA	TRBJ1-1	once	CASSAGWGVDTEAFF	TGTGCCAGCAGTGCGGGCTGGGGGGTTGACACTGAAGCTTTCTTT
TRBV6-5	NA	TRBJ2-7	NA	CASSTLASSPYEQYF	TGTGCCAGCAGCACACTAGCCTCCAGCCCCTACGAGCAGTACTTC
TRBV4-3	NA	TRBJ2-3	NA	CASSQEQSTDTQYF	TGCGCCAGCAGCCAAGAACAGTCCACAGATACGCAGTATTTT
TRBV29-1	NA	TRBJ2-3	NA	CSATPQGGSTDTQYF	TGCAGCGCCACGCCTCAGGGTGGAAGCACAGATACGCAGTATTTT
TRBV11-2	NA	TRBJ2-1	NA	CASSFVLVDEQFF	TGTGCCAGCAGCTTCGTCCTTGTAGATGAGCAGTTCTTC
TRBV5-1	TRBD1	TRBJ2-2	NA	CASSLGTGGRLTGELFF	TGCGCCAGCAGCTTGGGGACAGGGGGGAGGCTAACCGGGGAGCTGTTTTTT
TRBV30	NA	TRBJ1-1	NA	CAWSVYGVNTEAFF	TGTGCCTGGAGTGTATACGGGGTTAACACTGAAGCTTTCTTT
TRBV19	TRBD2	TRBJ2-7	NA	CASRAGAGYEQYF	TGTGCCAGTAGAGCGGGAGCGGGCTACGAGCAGTACTTC
TRBV7-8	TRBD1	TRBJ1-1	NA	CASSPRQGTNTEAFF	TGTGCCAGCAGCCCCCGACAGGGGACGAACACTGAAGCTTTCTTT
TRBV28	TRBD1	TRBJ2-7	NA	CASSFGQLEGRTGGLYYEQYF	TGTGCCAGCAGTTTTGGGCAGTTGGAGGGTCGGACAGGGGGCCTTTACTACGAGCAGTACTTC
TRBV7-3	NA	TRBJ2-2	NA	CASSLQPSRNTGELFF	TGTGCCAGCAGCTTACAACCGAGTCGAAACACCGGGGAGCTGTTTTTT
TRBV4-3	TRBD1	TRBJ1-1	NA	CASSQGTGGVKAFF	TGCGCCAGCAGCCAAGGGACAGGGGGCGTCAAAGCTTTCTTT
TRBV7-2	TRBD1	TRBJ2-2	NA	CASSTRQGANTGELFF	TGTGCCAGCAGCACCAGACAGGGGGCGAACACCGGGGAGCTGTTTTTT
TRBV4-3	NA	TRBJ2-7	NA	CASSQRAGGAEQYF	TGCGCCAGCAGCCAACGGGCAGGAGGCGCGGAGCAGTACTTC
TRBV9	TRBD1	TRBJ1-3	NA	CASSRRQGTGNTIYF	TGTGCCAGCAGTCGACGACAGGGGACGGGAAACACCATATATTTT
TRBV5-1	TRBD1	TRBJ2-3	NA	CASSPELSQGASDTQYF	TGCGCCAGCAGCCCCGAGCTGTCGCAGGGGGCTTCAGATACGCAGTATTTT
TRBV9	NA	TRBJ1-2	NA	CASSAQGGKNYGYTF	TGTGCCAGCAGCGCCCAGGGTGGGAAGAACTATGGCTACACCTTC
TRBV9	NA	TRBJ1-6	NA	CASSGGGGAGSPLHF	TGTGCCAGCAGCGGGGGTGGGGGCGCAGGTTCACCCCTCCACTTT
TRBV9	NA	TRBJ2-2	NA	CASSVEGRTTGELFF	TGTGCCAGCAGCGTAGAAGGGAGGACCACCGGGGAGCTGTTTTTT
TRBV13	TRBD1	TRBJ2-7	NA	CASSLNRDSNSYEQYF	TGTGCCAGCAGCCTGAACCGGGACAGCAACTCCTACGAGCAGTACTTC
TRBV13	TRBD1	TRBJ2-7	NA	CASSLQGLPYEQYF	TGTGCCAGCAGCCTACAGGGGCTACCCTACGAGCAGTACTTC
TRBV6-6	TRBD1	TRBJ1-1	NA	CASSPTDRGRGEAFF	TGTGCCAGCAGCCCTACGGACAGGGGGCGAGGTGAAGCTTTCTTT
TRBV7-2	NA	TRBJ2-3	NA	CASSPMGGTDTQYF	TGTGCCAGCAGCCCTATGGGAGGCACAGATACGCAGTATTTT
TRBV6-5	NA	TRBJ2-7	NA	CASKRRERYEQYF	TGTGCCAGCAAACGACGGGAACGTTACGAGCAGTACTTC
TRBV5-1	NA	TRBJ1-1	NA	CASSLSGTEAFF	TGCGCCAGCAGCTTATCCGGGACAGAAGCTTTCTTT
TRBV20-1	NA	TRBJ2-7	NA	CSAAVGHEQYF	TGCAGTGCGGCAGTTGGCCACGAGCAGTACTTC
TRBV12-5	TRBD1	TRBJ1-2	NA	CASGLVVGGTGTMSPF	TGTGCTAGTGGTTTGGTAGTGGGGGGGACAGGGACCATGTCGCCCTTC
TRBV19	NA	TRBJ2-1	NA	CASSDGGLNEQFF	TGTGCCAGTAGTGATGGCGGTCTCAATGAGCAGTTCTTC
TRBV14	TRBD1	TRBJ1-2	NA	CASSQDHWTGGLQKDGYTF	TGTGCCAGCAGCCAAGATCATTGGACAGGGGGTTTGCAAAAGGATGGCTACACCTTC
TRBV7-9	NA	TRBJ1-3	NA	CASRMMGGYSGNTIYF	TGTGCCAGCAGGATGATGGGGGGTTACTCTGGAAACACCATATATTTT
TRBV7-2	TRBD1	TRBJ2-1	NA	CASSPRTGTYNEQFF	TGTGCCAGCAGCCCTCGGACAGGTACCTACAATGAGCAGTTCTTC
TRBV5-1	TRBD2	TRBJ2-1	NA	CASSTTGGPLRVNEQFF	TGCGCCAGCAGCACCACGGGAGGGCCTCTAAGGGTCAATGAGCAGTTCTTC
TRBV7-3	NA	TRBJ2-3	NA	CASSSSRGPTDTQYF	TGTGCCAGCAGCTCTTCACGAGGGCCCACAGATACGCAGTATTTT
TRBV9	TRBD2	TRBJ2-1	NA	CASSLSGGENEQFF	TGTGCCAGCAGCCTTAGCGGGGGCGAGAATGAGCAGTTCTTC
TRBV7-8	NA	TRBJ1-2	NA	CASSSTPRGGGYTF	TGTGCCAGCAGCTCTACCCCCCGGGGAGGGGGCTACACCTTC